This T cell receptor beta chain derives from a study of cytomegalovirus exposure and HLA in healthy donors. For the study at large: Genotyping showed approximately 81% of approximately 430 donors falling in the Caucasian-associated ancestry cluster.

Both 60 Vbeta primers and 13 Jbeta primers went into the PCR. Libraries were prepared by immunoSEQ multiplex PCR; TCRdb keeps only in-frame clonotypes and omits some of them. Among about 230,000 clones listed, 85% to 90% were seen once. Broader study findings: In a later analysis, a genetic analysis reported fewer productive-TCR N-insertions in an Asian-associated ancestry cluster than the cohort average.

Regarding this clone: The antigen is unknown.

Trimming took 5 bases from V and 0 from J, leaving 12 bases between them. Looked up from germline, CDR1 is SNHLY and CDR2 is FYNNEI. The CDR3 runs to 15 residues. The rearrangement uses TRBV2 and TRBJ2-3, with no clear D. Material for sequencing was PBMCs. The source is a woman between 18 and 29 years old in good health and CMV-seronegative. The CDR3 DNA is TGTGCCAGCAGTTTCTTTTCGTCTAGCACAGATACGCAGTATTTT. As protein: CASSFFSSSTDTQYF.